This T cell receptor (beta chain) was profiled in a study of read filtering for tumor transcriptome and immune sequencing. As for the study in general: After DNase treatment, RNA was made into whole-transcriptome libraries. Findings and caveats of the study: RNA-seq captured clonotypes less deeply and reliably than IR-seq.

V was pared by 4 bases and J by 7 bases, with 11 bases of the junction left unmatched. This CDR3 region has 16 residues. Germline V gene lookup returns CDR1 MNHNS and CDR2 SASEGT. About this clonotype itself: Its antigen remains unidentified.

Every patient had bone marrow sampled while the disease was active. The library was built from about 370 ng RNA with molecular barcoded adaptors for alpha/delta and beta/gamma chains. TCRdb reprocessed the reads with MiXCR, giving one entry per CDR3 protein. The sample contains about 48,000 distinct CDR3 sequences, roughly 20% of which appear only once. This TCR came from a donor at least 40 years old with multiple myeloma. This chain links TRBV6-1 with TRBJ2-1, with 9 bases identical to TRBD2. Sequencing was performed on a population of CD138-negative cells sorted from bone marrow. Written as DNA, the CDR3 is TGTGCCAGCAGTGGACTCTTAGCGGGAGTTGGTAATGAGCAGTTCTTC. This sequence encodes CASSGLLAGVGNEQFF.